These 3 T cell receptor beta chains originate from one sample sequenced in a study of T cells in Graves' hyperthyroidism and ophthalmopathy. Amplified TCR beta CDR3 regions derived from RNA transcripts. Using the HTBI primer set, a first-round RT-PCR was run on the TCR CDR3. MiXCR, applied by TCRdb to the multiplex PCR reads, yields one record per CDR3 protein. The table records about 520,000 distinct CDR3 sequences, roughly 20% of them present only once. The sequencing sample was made of blood. All receptors derive from a man between 18 and 35 years old with Graves' hyperthyroidism.

This clonotype showed up many times. The chain recombines TRBV7-2 with TRBJ2-7; 9 bases match TRBD1. The germline gives CDR1 SGHTA, CDR2 FQGNSA. The CDR3 is 15 amino acids. Trimming took 0 bases from V and 9 from J; bases not matched to a gene: 9. Written as DNA, the CDR3 is TGTGCCAGCAGCTTAGCCTCGACAGGGGGAGGTAGGCAGTACTTC. It codes for CASSLASTGGGRQYF.

The chain joins TRBV5-4 to TRBJ2-5, with 9 bases matching TRBD2. The V gene's germline CDR1 is SGHNT and CDR2 YYREEE (reference sequence). After removal of 4 bases from V and 4 bases from J, the junction contained 11 bases not matched to a gene. CDR3 length: 16 amino acids. CDR3 bases: TGTGCCAGCAGCCCAGAGCCGGCGGGAGGGCGAGAGACCCAGTACTTC. Residues: CASSPEPAGGRETQYF.

This clonotype appeared many times. The chain uses TRBV27 and TRBJ1-1; a possible D gene is TRBD1 (6 bases). V dropped 2 bases and J dropped 3 bases, with 7 bases sitting between them. Germline V CDR1 and CDR2: MNHEY, SMNVEV (reference sequence). The CDR3 is 13 amino acids. CDR3 protein: CASSLHRDTEAFF. The CDR3 DNA is TGTGCCAGCAGTTTACACAGGGACACTGAAGCTTTCTTT.